This TCR beta chain is from a study of CD8 T cells in Susac syndrome. General study findings and limits: The study conceded that its TCR sequencing and HLA analysis involved relatively few individuals.

Regarding this clonotype: Its antigen is unidentified.

RNA amounts of roughly 0.5 to 1 ug underwent reverse transcription with random hexamers. The amplification used immunoSEQ multiplex PCR on TCR beta CDR3; it spanned 54 Vbeta and 13 Jbeta. TCRdb processed the immunoSEQ multiplex PCR reads anew with MiXCR; each CDR3 protein has one entry. Seen here are 85,000 to 130,000 distinct CDR3 sequences, approximately 93% observed once, and the top ten hold over 0.35%. The CDR3 contains 15 residues. The germline V gene encodes CDR1 SGDLS and CDR2 YYNGEE. V was clipped by 4 bases and J by 3 bases, with 17 bases between them. Negative isolation was used for CD8+ and CD4+ T cells, and FACS enrichment was applied to TEMRA cells.

The clonotype was recovered from a human donor with Susac syndrome. The rearrangement joins TRBV9 to TRBJ2-7; D may match TRBD1 or TRBD2 (5 bases each). Input material: CD8+ T cells from PBMCs. This chain's CDR3 is CASSSGASADYEQYF. CDR3 DNA: TGTGCCAGCAGCTCCGGGGCCTCGGCTGACTACGAGCAGTACTTC.